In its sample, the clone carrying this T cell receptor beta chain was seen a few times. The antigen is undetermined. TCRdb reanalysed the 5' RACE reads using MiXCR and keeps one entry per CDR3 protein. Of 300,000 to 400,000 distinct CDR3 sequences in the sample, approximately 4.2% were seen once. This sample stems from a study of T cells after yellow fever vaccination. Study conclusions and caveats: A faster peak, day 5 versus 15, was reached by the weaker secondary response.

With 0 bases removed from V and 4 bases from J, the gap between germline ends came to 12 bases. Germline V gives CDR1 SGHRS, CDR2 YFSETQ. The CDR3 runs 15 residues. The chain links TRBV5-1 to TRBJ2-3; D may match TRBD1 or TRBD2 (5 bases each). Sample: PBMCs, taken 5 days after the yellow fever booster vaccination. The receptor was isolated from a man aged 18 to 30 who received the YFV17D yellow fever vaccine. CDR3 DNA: TGCGCCAGCAGCTTGGAACGTATGGGGGCAGATACGCAGTATTTT. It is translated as CASSLERMGADTQYF.